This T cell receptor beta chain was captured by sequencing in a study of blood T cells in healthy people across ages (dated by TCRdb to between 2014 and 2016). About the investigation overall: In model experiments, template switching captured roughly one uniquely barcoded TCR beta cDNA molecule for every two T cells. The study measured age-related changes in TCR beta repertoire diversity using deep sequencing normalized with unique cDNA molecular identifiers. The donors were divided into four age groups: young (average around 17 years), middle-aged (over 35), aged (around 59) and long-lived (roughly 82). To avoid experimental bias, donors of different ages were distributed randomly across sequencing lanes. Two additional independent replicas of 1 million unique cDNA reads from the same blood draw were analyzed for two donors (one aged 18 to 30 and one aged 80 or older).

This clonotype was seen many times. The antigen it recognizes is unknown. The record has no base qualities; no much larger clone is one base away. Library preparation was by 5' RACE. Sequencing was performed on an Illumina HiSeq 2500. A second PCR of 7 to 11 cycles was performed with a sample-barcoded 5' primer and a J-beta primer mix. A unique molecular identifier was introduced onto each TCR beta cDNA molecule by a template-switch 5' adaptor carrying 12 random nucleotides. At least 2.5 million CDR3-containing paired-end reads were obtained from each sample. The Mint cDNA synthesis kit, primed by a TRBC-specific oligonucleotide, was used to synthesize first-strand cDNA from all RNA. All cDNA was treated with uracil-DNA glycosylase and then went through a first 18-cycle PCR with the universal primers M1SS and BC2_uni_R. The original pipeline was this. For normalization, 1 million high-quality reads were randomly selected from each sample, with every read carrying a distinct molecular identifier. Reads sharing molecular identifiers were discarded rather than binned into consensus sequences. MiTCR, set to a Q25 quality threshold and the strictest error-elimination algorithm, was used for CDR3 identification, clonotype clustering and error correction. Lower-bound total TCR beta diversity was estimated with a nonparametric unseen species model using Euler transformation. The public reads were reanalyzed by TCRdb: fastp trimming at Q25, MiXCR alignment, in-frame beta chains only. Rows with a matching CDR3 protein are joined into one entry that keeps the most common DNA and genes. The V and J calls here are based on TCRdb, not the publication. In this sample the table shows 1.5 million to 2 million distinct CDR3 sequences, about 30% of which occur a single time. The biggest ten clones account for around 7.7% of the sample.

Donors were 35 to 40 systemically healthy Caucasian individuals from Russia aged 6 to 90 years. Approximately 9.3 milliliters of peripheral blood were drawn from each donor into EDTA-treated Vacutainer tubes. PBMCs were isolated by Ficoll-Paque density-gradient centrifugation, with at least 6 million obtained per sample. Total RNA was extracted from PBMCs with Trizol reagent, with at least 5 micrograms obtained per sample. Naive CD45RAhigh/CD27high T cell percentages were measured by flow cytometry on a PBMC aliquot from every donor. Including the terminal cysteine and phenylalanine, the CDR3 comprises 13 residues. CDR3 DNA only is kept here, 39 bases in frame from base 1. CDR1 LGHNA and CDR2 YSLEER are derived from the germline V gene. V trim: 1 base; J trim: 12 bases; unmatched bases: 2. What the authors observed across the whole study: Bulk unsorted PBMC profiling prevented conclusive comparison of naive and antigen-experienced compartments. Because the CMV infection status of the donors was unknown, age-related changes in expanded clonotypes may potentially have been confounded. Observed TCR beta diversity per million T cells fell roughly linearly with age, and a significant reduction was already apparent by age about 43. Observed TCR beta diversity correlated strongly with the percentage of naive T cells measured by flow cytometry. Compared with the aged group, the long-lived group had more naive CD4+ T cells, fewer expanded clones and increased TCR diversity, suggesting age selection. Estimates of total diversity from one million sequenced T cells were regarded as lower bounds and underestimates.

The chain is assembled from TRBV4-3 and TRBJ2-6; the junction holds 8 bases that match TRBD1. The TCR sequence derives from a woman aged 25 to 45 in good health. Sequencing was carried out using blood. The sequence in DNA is TGCGCCAGCAGCCAAGCAGACAGGGGCGTCCTGACTTTC. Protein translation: CASSQADRGVLTF.